This is a list of T cell receptor beta chains from one sample in a study of cytomegalovirus exposure and HLA in healthy donors. Only in-frame clones appear in the TCRdb table, and some are missing; sequencing was by immunoSEQ multiplex PCR. The table shows around 100,000 clones, with about 81% occurring only once. Sequences were obtained from PBMCs. The receptors were sampled from a man between 35 and 55 years old in good health and CMV-seropositive. The CDR3 runs from the conserved cysteine through the conserved F or W. Fields, in order: clone size, J gene, V gene, D gene, CDR3 protein, CDR3 DNA. The D gene is left open where the match is weak. Some rows mark clone size as missing; the rest say once, few, many or name a class of expanded clone.

. TRBJ2-3 TRBV6-4 . CASSDSGDGTDTQYF TGTGCCAGCAGTGACTCGGGAGACGGCACAGATACGCAGTATTTT
. TRBJ2-1 TRBV5-1 TRBD2 CASSSSGLAYNEQFF TGCGCCAGCAGCTCCTCGGGACTAGCCTACAATGAGCAGTTCTTC
. TRBJ2-4 TRBV13 TRBD2 CASSLAGLAGVSKNIQYF TGTGCCAGCAGCTTAGCGGGACTAGCGGGAGTATCCAAAAACATTCAGTACTTC
. TRBJ1-1 TRBV4-2 . CASSQDGQMNTEAFF TGTGCCAGCAGCCAAGATGGCCAGATGAACACTGAAGCTTTCTTT
. TRBJ1-1 TRBV11-3 . CASSLERGTEAFF TGTGCCAGCAGCCTGGAAAGGGGCACTGAAGCTTTCTTT
. TRBJ2-7 TRBV5-1 TRBD1 CASSPSRQGYEQYF TGCGCCAGCAGCCCGAGCCGACAGGGGTACGAGCAGTACTTC
. TRBJ1-3 TRBV5-1 . CASSLDGTPAVLLPRNTIYF TGCGCCAGCAGCTTGGACGGGACACCCGCGGTCCTCCTTCCTAGAAACACCATATATTTT
. TRBJ1-5 TRBV28 . CASSPPPGSNQPQHF TGTGCCAGCAGCCCTCCCCCGGGGAGCAATCAGCCCCAGCATTTT
. TRBJ2-2 TRBV5-4 . CASSLDWVGSPGELFF TGTGCCAGCAGCTTGGATTGGGTCGGGAGTCCCGGGGAGCTGTTTTTT
. TRBJ2-2 TRBV5-5 TRBD1 CASSVQGVNGELFF TGTGCCAGCAGCGTGCAGGGGGTGAACGGGGAGCTGTTTTTT
few TRBJ2-7 TRBV27 TRBD2 CASSHLTSGGPSSYEQYF TGTGCCAGCAGTCACCTGACTAGCGGGGGGCCCAGCTCCTACGAGCAGTACTTC
. TRBJ1-1 TRBV7-9 . CASSRGSTNTEAFF TGTGCCAGCAGCAGGGGTTCGACGAACACTGAAGCTTTCTTT
. TRBJ2-5 TRBV15 . CATSRGGSGPAQYF TGTGCCACCAGCAGAGGTGGTAGCGGACCGGCCCAGTACTTC
. TRBJ2-5 TRBV5-1 . CASSSGVFPEQYF TGCGCCAGCAGCTCCGGGGTCTTCCCGGAGCAGTACTTC
. TRBJ2-1 TRBV18 TRBD2 CASSPGLAGEGNEQFF TGTGCCAGCTCACCCGGACTAGCGGGAGAAGGCAATGAGCAGTTCTTC
. TRBJ1-5 TRBV4-1 . CASSPLGYSNQPQHF TGCGCCAGCAGCCCCCTAGGATATAGCAATCAGCCCCAGCATTTT
. TRBJ2-1 TRBV9 . CASSVTGEGVNEQFF TGTGCCAGCAGCGTGACAGGAGAAGGGGTCAATGAGCAGTTCTTC
. TRBJ1-5 TRBV9 . CASSHRDSNQPQHF TGTGCCAGCAGCCACAGGGATAGCAATCAGCCCCAGCATTTT
medium-sized TRBJ2-1 TRBV7-2 TRBD2 CASSLLWVGTSAYNEQFF TGTGCCAGCAGCCTCCTTTGGGTCGGGACTAGCGCATACAATGAGCAGTTCTTC
. TRBJ2-5 TRBV6-1 . CASSRTRGQETQYF TGTGCCAGCAGTCGGACGCGGGGCCAAGAGACCCAGTACTTC
. TRBJ1-3 TRBV19 TRBD1 CASSRRTGIGNTIYF TGTGCCAGTAGCCGGAGGACAGGGATTGGAAACACCATATATTTT